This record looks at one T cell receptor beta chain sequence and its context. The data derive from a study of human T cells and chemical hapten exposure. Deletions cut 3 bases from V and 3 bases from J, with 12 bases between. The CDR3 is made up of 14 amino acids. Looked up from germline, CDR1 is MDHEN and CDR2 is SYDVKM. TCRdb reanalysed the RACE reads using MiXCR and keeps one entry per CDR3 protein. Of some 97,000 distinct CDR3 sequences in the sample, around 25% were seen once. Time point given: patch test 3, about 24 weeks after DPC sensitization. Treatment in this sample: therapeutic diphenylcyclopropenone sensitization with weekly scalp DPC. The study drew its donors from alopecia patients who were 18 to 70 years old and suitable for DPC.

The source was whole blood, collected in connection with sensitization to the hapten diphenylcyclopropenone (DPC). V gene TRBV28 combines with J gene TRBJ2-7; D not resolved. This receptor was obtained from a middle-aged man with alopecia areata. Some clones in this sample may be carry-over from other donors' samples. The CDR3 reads CASSLGLPNYEQYF. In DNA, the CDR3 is TGTGCCAGCAGTTTGGGCTTGCCCAACTACGAGCAGTACTTC.